The rows below give T cell receptor beta chains drawn from one sample of a study of OX40 agonist ivuxolimab in advanced cancers. Produced via immunoSEQ multiplex PCR; TCRdb's table is partial and in-frame only. The sample carries about 86,000 clones, roughly 85% recorded once. This sample comprised CD4+ or CD8+ T cells sorted from blood, obtained in a trial of the OX40 agonist ivuxolimab. These receptors originate from an adult with an advanced solid tumor such as melanoma, head and neck, liver or kidney cancer. CDR3s include the opening cysteine and the closing phenylalanine or tryptophan. The D gene is left open where the match is weak. Size tells how often a clone was seen (once, few, many) or the class of an expanded clone, and some rows leave it out.

abundance	j_gene	v_gene	d_gene	CDR3nt	CDR3aa
few	TRBJ1-1	TRBV7-3	TRBD1	TGTGCCAGCAGCTTAACCCGGGACAGCACTGAAGCTTTCTTT	CASSLTRDSTEAFF
.	TRBJ2-2	TRBV12-5	.	TGTGCTAGTGGTCTCGGACAGAACACCGGGGAGCTGTTTTTT	CASGLGQNTGELFF
.	TRBJ1-2	TRBV14	.	TGTGCCAGCAGCCCCTGGGGGGCAGGCCGTGGCTACACCTTC	CASSPWGAGRGYTF
.	TRBJ1-5	TRBV2	TRBD1	TGTGCCAGCAGTGAGGACAGGCGGGGAGGTCAGCCCCAGCATTTT	CASSEDRRGGQPQHF
once	TRBJ2-1	TRBV29-1	.	TGCAGCGTTGAAGAAGGCCTAGCGCCGTACAATGAGCAGTTCTTC	CSVEEGLAPYNEQFF
.	TRBJ2-5	TRBV19	.	TGTGCCAGTAGTATGGGGCAGGACCAAGAGGCCCAGTACTTC	CASSMGQDQEAQYF
once	TRBJ2-1	TRBV7-7	.	TGTGCTAGCAGCCGCAATTTAAGGGTCGATGAGCAGTTCTTC	CASSRNLRVDEQFF
.	TRBJ2-1	TRBV5-1	TRBD2	TGCGCCAGCACCGGTCCCGGGACTAGAAGTGAGCAGTTCTTC	CASTGPGTRSEQFF
once	TRBJ2-5	TRBV28	.	TGTGCCAGCAGTTTATCAGGGGTTGGGGGGACCCAGTACTTC	CASSLSGVGGTQYF
once	TRBJ1-2	TRBV5-1	.	TGCGCCAGCAGCTTAATTAGCGGAGACCTAAACTATGGCTACACCTTC	CASSLISGDLNYGYTF
.	TRBJ2-1	TRBV19	.	TGTGCCAGTAGTCCCCGGACTATCTACAATGAGCAGTTCTTC	CASSPRTIYNEQFF
once	TRBJ2-1	TRBV5-1	TRBD2	TGCGCCAGCAGCTTGGGGCTAGCGGCCCTTCGCTCCTACAATGAGCAGTTCTTC	CASSLGLAALRSYNEQFF
.	TRBJ2-7	TRBV7-2	.	TGTGCCAGCAGCTTAGCACGGCTAGCCTACGAGCAGTACTTC	CASSLARLAYEQYF
.	TRBJ1-3	TRBV18	.	TGTGCCAGCTCACCCACCCTACAGGGAAGCGGAAACACCATATATTTT	CASSPTLQGSGNTIYF
.	TRBJ1-2	TRBV29-1	.	TGCAGCGTTTTAGTCCTTCGTCAGGACGGAGCTAACTATGGCTACACCTTC	CSVLVLRQDGANYGYTF
.	TRBJ2-4	TRBV5-4	.	TGTGCCAGCAGCGAGTGGGGACACGGACAAAAAAACATTCAGTACTTC	CASSEWGHGQKNIQYF
.	TRBJ2-5	TRBV7-7	.	TGTGCCAGCAGCTTTAGAGGGGGGTCAGAAGAGACCCAGTACTTC	CASSFRGGSEETQYF
.	TRBJ2-2	TRBV7-2	.	TGTGCCAGCAGCTTATCAGGGGTGGAAACCGGGGAGCTGTTTTTT	CASSLSGVETGELFF
.	TRBJ2-5	TRBV6-1	TRBD2	TGTGCCAGCAGTGTCAGACTAGCGGAAGAGACCCAGTACTTC	CASSVRLAEETQYF
.	TRBJ2-2	TRBV7-3	TRBD1	TGTGCCAGCAGACCCGGGACAGGGCCGACCGGGGAGCTGTTTTTT	CASRPGTGPTGELFF
.	TRBJ2-3	TRBV4-1	.	TGCGCCAGCAGCCAAGATTCAGGGTTTATGACAGATACGCAGTATTTT	CASSQDSGFMTDTQYF
.	TRBJ1-2	TRBV7-9	.	TGTGCCATCGAACATCGGTGGACAGATCGCTACACCTTC	CAIEHRWTDRYTF
.	TRBJ2-7	TRBV18	TRBD2	TGTGCCAGCTCCCTCTTTGGCGGGGGGGCCTCCTACGAGCAGTACTTC	CASSLFGGGASYEQYF
.	TRBJ1-2	TRBV10-3	.	TGTGCCATCAGTGACGGACGGGGGTCCGGCGACACCTTC	CAISDGRGSGDTF
many	TRBJ1-6	TRBV10-3	TRBD1	TGTGCCATCAGTGAGTCGACGACAGGGACTTCACCCCTCCACTTT	CAISESTTGTSPLHF
.	TRBJ2-7	TRBV28	.	TGTGCCAGCAGTTCCGGGGAACCCTACGAGCAGTACTTC	CASSSGEPYEQYF
once	TRBJ1-1	TRBV9	TRBD1	TGTGCCAGCAGCGTACAGGGGGCTGACACTGAAGCTTTCTTT	CASSVQGADTEAFF
.	TRBJ2-5	TRBV7-9	.	TGTGCCAGCAGCTCTCAAGAGACCCAGTACTTC	CASSSQETQYF
.	TRBJ1-2	TRBV10-1	TRBD1	TGCGCCAGCAGCCGGGACAGCTATGGCTACACCTTC	CASSRDSYGYTF
.	TRBJ1-2	TRBV14	TRBD1	TGTGCCAGCAGCAGCGGCCAGGGGGCAACCTGGATAGCGTACACCTTC	CASSSGQGATWIAYTF
.	TRBJ2-3	TRBV5-6	TRBD1	TGTGCCAGCAGCACCCGGACAGGGACCGCAGATACGCAGTATTTT	CASSTRTGTADTQYF
few	TRBJ2-7	TRBV29-1	.	TGCAGCGTCCCAGCGCCGGGACGGACCTACGAGCAGTACTTC	CSVPAPGRTYEQYF
few	TRBJ2-7	TRBV5-1	.	TGCGCCAGCAGCTTGGGACTAGGGGCCTACGAGCAGTACTTC	CASSLGLGAYEQYF
.	TRBJ1-2	TRBV5-8	.	TGTGCCAGCACTATAACAGGGTATGGCTACACCTTC	CASTITGYGYTF
.	TRBJ2-7	TRBV28	.	TGTGCCAGCAGTTCCTTTACCGAGCAGTACTTC	CASSSFTEQYF